The clone carrying this T cell receptor (beta chain) was detected once. The CDR3 consists of 18 residues. Germline loops: CDR1 MNHNS, CDR2 SASEGT. The J segment lost 0 bases and the V segment lost 2 bases, leaving 9 bases of the junction unmatched. The data are from a study of Ad26.COV2.S vaccination and SARS-CoV-2 variants. The assay was immunoSEQ multiplex PCR, and TCRdb's table has in-frame clones only and misses some. Among about 350,000 clones, around 92% were seen once, and the ten largest hold 3% to 5%. The rearrangement uses TRBV6-1 and TRBJ2-1; 8 bases align to TRBD2. Sequencing was performed on peripheral blood, taken after recovery from COVID-19. The TCR comes from a human donor who had recovered from COVID-19. The CDR3 loop reads CASSELVAGNPSYNEQFF. CDR3 sequence (DNA): TGTGCCAGCAGTGAATTGGTAGCGGGGAATCCCTCCTACAATGAGCAGTTCTTC.